This TCR beta chain was recorded in a study of patients and donors after allogeneic stem cell transplantation. There are a few counts of this clonotype. Trimming removed 6 bases from V and 4 bases from J, with 18 bases in between. Germline V gene sequence: CDR1 MNHNS, CDR2 SASEGT. The CDR3 runs 16 residues. One entry per CDR3 protein results from TCRdb running MiXCR on the RT-PCR reads. This sample has hundreds of thousands of distinct CDR3 sequences; 16% occur once, and the top ten carry 7.2%. Specimen: blood, either unsorted or a sorted T cell fraction (not recorded which). This receptor was obtained from a human donor who was either an allogeneic HSCT recipient or a stem cell or donor lymphocyte infusion donor (not recorded which). It is not recorded whose cells these are; they may come from a transplant donor. V usage is TRBV6-1 and J usage is TRBJ1-4, with a tentative D call TRBD1 (6 bases). This CDR3 is CASSPSRGGNNEKLFF. The DNA for the CDR3 is TGTGCCAGCAGCCCATCAAGAGGGGGGAATAATGAAAAACTGTTTTTT.